The clone carrying this TCR beta chain occurred once. Study processing details: Nucleated cell counts were estimated from reference gene primer amplification. Using immunoSEQ multiplex PCR, the repertoire was profiled, and TCRdb retains in-frame clones only, with some absent. V and J calls and clone size are those listed in that table; D and trimming were worked out from the DNA. The sample lists fewer than 50,000 clones; nearly 90% were seen once. The CDR3 is 16 amino acids. V was trimmed by 7 bases and J by 0 bases, leaving 17 bases between them. Germline-derived CDR1 and CDR2 are SGHVS and FQNEAQ. The entry originates in a study of blood T cell repertoires in COVID-19. Study background: PBMCs, B-cell-depleted T cells, or T cells provided the cDNA or gDNA that made up the material.

This sequence joins TRBV7-8 and TRBJ2-3; D perhaps matches TRBD2 (6 bases). Specimen: peripheral blood. The sequence came from a man between 65 and 79 years old with active COVID-19. In nucleotides, the CDR3 is TGTGCCAGCAAAACTGGCGCGGGGATTAGCACAGATACGCAGTATTTT. Its protein product is CASKTGAGISTDTQYF.